The clone carrying this T cell receptor beta chain came up once. What it recognizes is unknown. The sample is drawn from a study of regulatory T cells in long-lasting Graves disease. Findings and caveats of the study: Persistent patients shared more public clonotypes (about 2,700) than new patients (more than 900).

Documented time point: newly diagnosed GD, antithyroid drugs for less than 3 months. RNA isolated from PBMCs was used to make the TCR library. Researchers made TCR beta libraries by using iRepertoire HTBI primers and running Arm-PCR on CDR3 regions. TCRdb re-called the multiplex PCR reads through MiXCR, storing one row per CDR3 protein. The sample includes about 300,000 distinct CDR3 sequences, over 15% of them seen just once. The sequence derives from a female donor with Graves disease. The sequencing used peripheral blood mononuclear cells (PBMCs), collected at new diagnosis, from a patient treated with antithyroid drugs.

This chain's CDR3 is CASSPPSGMGATDTQYF. The CDR3 coding sequence is TGTGCCAGCTCACCACCATCAGGGATGGGGGCCACAGATACGCAGTATTTT. The chain recombines TRBV18 with TRBJ2-3; perhaps TRBD1 as D (6 bases). V lost 0 bases and J lost 2, with 15 bases in between. The CDR3 sequence is 17 residues long. CDR1 KGHSH and CDR2 LQKENI come from the germline V gene.